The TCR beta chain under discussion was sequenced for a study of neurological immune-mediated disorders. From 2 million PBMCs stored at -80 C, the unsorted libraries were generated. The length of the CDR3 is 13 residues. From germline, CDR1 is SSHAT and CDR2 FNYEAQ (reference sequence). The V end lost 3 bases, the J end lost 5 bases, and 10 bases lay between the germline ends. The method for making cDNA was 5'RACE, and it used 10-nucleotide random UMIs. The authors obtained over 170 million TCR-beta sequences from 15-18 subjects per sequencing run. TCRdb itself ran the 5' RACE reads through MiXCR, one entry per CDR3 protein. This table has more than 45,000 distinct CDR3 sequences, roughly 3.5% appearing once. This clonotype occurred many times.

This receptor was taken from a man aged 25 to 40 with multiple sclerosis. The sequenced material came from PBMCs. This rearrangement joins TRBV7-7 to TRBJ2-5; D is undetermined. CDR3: CASSLMGGETQYF. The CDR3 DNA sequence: TGTGCCAGCAGCTTGATGGGTGGCGAGACCCAGTACTTC.